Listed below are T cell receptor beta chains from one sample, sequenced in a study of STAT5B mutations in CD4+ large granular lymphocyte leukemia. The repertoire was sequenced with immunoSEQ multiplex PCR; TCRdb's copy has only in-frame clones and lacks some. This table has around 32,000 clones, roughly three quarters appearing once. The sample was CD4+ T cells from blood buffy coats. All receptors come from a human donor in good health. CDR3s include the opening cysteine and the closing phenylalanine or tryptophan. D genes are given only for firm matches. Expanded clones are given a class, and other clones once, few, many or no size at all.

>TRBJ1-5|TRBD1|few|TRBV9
TGTGCCAGCAGCCCACGCCACGGGACAGGTGATCAGCCCCAGCATTTT
CASSPRHGTGDQPQHF
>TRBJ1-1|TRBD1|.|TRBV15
TGTGCCACCAGCGGACAGGGACGGACTGAAGCTTTCTTT
CATSGQGRTEAFF
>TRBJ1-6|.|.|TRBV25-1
TGTGCCAGCAGGGAGGTGGTGGATGGGTCACCCCTCCACTTT
CASREVVDGSPLHF
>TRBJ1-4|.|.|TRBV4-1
TGCGCCAGCAGCCAAGACCAAGACGGTAATGAAAAACTGTTTTTT
CASSQDQDGNEKLFF
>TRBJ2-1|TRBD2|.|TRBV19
TGTGCCAGTAGTGGCCTAGCGGGGAACTACAATGAGCAGTTCTTC
CASSGLAGNYNEQFF
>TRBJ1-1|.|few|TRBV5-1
TGCGCCAGCAGCTTGTATGGGTTTTCTGAAGCTTTCTTT
CASSLYGFSEAFF
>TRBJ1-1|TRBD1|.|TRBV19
TGTGCCAGTAGTCCAAGACAGGGAGAGGGGAACACTGAAGCTTTCTTT
CASSPRQGEGNTEAFF
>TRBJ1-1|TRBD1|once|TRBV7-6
TGTGCCAGCAGCAAATCAGGGGGCTTGTACACTGAAGCTTTCTTT
CASSKSGGLYTEAFF
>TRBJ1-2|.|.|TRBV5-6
TGTGCCAGCAGTCCGTCCCTCGGAGGCTACACCTTC
CASSPSLGGYTF
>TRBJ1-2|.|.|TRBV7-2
TGTGCCAGCAGTCCGGGACCCTCGAACTATGGCTACACCTTC
CASSPGPSNYGYTF
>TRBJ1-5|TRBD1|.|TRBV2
TGTGCCAGCAGTGTGAGGACAGGGCAAAATCAGCCCCAGCATTTT
CASSVRTGQNQPQHF
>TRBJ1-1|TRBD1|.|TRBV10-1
TGCGCCAGCAGTGAGTCGGGACAGGGTTTAATGGACACTGAAGCTTTCTTT
CASSESGQGLMDTEAFF
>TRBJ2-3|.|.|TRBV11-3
TGTGCCAGCAGCGCCCAGGAGGGGGCAGATACGCAGTATTTT
CASSAQEGADTQYF
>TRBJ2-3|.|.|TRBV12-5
TGTGCTAGTGGTTTGACGGTTAGTGGGGTTGGAGATACGCAGTATTTT
CASGLTVSGVGDTQYF
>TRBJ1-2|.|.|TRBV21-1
TGTGCCAGCACCTACAACAGGGCTACGGGCTACACCTTC
CASTYNRATGYTF
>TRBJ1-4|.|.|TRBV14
TGTGCCAGCAGCCAACTCAATGAAAACGGAAAACTGTTTTTT
CASSQLNENGKLFF
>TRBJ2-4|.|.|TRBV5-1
TGCGCCAGCAGCTTGGACCCAGCCAAAAACATTCAGTACTTC
CASSLDPAKNIQYF
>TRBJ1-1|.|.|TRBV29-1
TGCAGCGTCGAGCGGGGCTTGCGTCCGAACACTGAAGCTTTCTTT
CSVERGLRPNTEAFF
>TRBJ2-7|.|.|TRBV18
TGTGCCAGCTCAACCGGGACGGTGCCCTACGAGCAGTACTTC
CASSTGTVPYEQYF
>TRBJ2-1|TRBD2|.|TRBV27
TGTGCCAGCAAAGAAAGGGGACTAGCGAGCTACAATGAGCAGTTCTTC
CASKERGLASYNEQFF
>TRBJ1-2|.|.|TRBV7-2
TGTGCCAGCAGACAAACAGGATTTTATGGCTACACCTTC
CASRQTGFYGYTF
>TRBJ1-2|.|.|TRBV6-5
TGTGCCAGCAGTATAGCGCGTAGTGGTGGCTACACCTTC
CASSIARSGGYTF
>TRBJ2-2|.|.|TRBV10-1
TGCGCCAGCAGTGATACCGGGGAGCTGTTTTTT
CASSDTGELFF
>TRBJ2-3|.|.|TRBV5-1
TGCGCCAGCAGCCCGGGACTCCAGCACGCAGATACGCAGTATTTT
CASSPGLQHADTQYF
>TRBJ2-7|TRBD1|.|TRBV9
TGTGCCAGCAGCGTAGGTGCACAGGGGCCCGAGCAGTACTTC
CASSVGAQGPEQYF
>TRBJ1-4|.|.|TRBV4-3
TGCGCCAGCAGCCAAGCCACCGTTGGCGCAGGCAACGAAAAACTGTTTTTT
CASSQATVGAGNEKLFF